Following are 29 T cell receptor beta chains from one sample sequenced in a study of cytomegalovirus exposure and HLA in healthy donors. The PCR contained 60 Vbeta and 13 Jbeta primers. Data came from immunoSEQ multiplex PCR; TCRdb stores just in-frame clones and leaves some out. The sample records 200,000 or so clones, around 87% being singletons. The sample was PBMCs. The receptors were gathered from a man aged 25-40 years in good health and CMV-seronegative.

This clone was found once. An end of the junction does not agree with germline; a read error may underlie this. This rearrangement joins TRBV7-8 to TRBJ2-6; TRBD1 might be the D (5 bases). The germline gives CDR1 SGHVS, CDR2 FQNEAQ. This CDR3 comprises 15 residues. CDR3 residues: CASSFYPSGANGLTF. The CDR3, as DNA: TGTGCCAGCAGCTTCTACCCGTCTGGGGCCAACGGCCTGACTTTC.

This clone was found once. The chain couples TRBV6-5 to TRBJ1-5; maybe TRBD1 (6 bases). The V and J ends lost 6 bases and 0 bases respectively, with 12 bases between them. In germline, CDR1 is MNHEY, CDR2 SVGAGI. This CDR3 is built from 15 residues. CDR3 sequence (DNA): TGTGCCAGCAGAAGGGGGTTCAATAGCAATCAGCCCCAGCATTTT. Its translation: CASRRGFNSNQPQHF.

The count of this clone is one. The chain has TRBV29-1 and TRBJ2-7, with 8 positions matching TRBD1. V was clipped by 7 bases and J by 4 bases; unmatched bases: 3. Germline V lookup: CDR1 SQVTM, CDR2 ANQGSEA. The CDR3 loop spans 11 amino acids. The DNA of the CDR3 is TGCAGCGCTGGACAGGGATACGAGCAGTACTTC. Protein: CSAGQGYEQYF.

This clone showed up just a few times. The chain combines TRBV2 with TRBJ2-3; D gene ambiguous. Germline loops: CDR1 SNHLY, CDR2 FYNNEI. V was shortened by 11 bases and J by 2 bases, with 8 bases between the two germline ends. The CDR3 covers 11 residues. In nucleotides, the CDR3 is TGTGCCGGCCTAGACACAGATACGCAGTATTTT. This sequence encodes CAGLDTDTQYF.

The rearrangement joins TRBV27 to TRBJ2-3; 14 nucleotides line up with TRBD2. The CDR3 totals 17 residues. The J segment lost 5 bases and the V segment lost 5 bases, leaving 9 bases of the junction unmatched. The germline V gene has CDR1 MNHEY and CDR2 SMNVEV (reference sequence). CDR3 loop: CASSIMGLAGAVDTQYF. In nucleotides, the CDR3 is TGTGCCAGCAGTATTATGGGACTAGCGGGAGCTGTAGATACGCAGTATTTT.

J is TRBJ1-5 and V is TRBV2; no firm D call. This CDR3 has 12 amino acids. Germline V gene lookup returns CDR1 SNHLY and CDR2 FYNNEI. V lost 6 bases and J lost 4, with 7 bases in between. As DNA, the CDR3 is TGTGCCAGCAGGGGAGGGAATCAGCCCCAGCATTTT. This sequence encodes CASRGGNQPQHF. Filled out from reference TRBV2 and TRBJ1-5, the complete variable domain reads EPEVTQTPSHQVTQMGQEVILRCVPISNHLYFYWYRQILGQKVEFLVSFYNNEISEKSEIFDDQFSVERPDGSNFTLKIRSTKLEDSAMYFCASRGGNQPQHFGDGTRLSIL.

V usage is TRBV11-2 and J usage is TRBJ2-7, with D tentatively TRBD1 (5 bases). Per the germline V gene, CDR1 is SGHAT and CDR2 is FQNNGV. The CDR3 is made up of 15 amino acids. Trimming left V 3 bases short and J 3 bases short, with 15 bases between. CDR3 DNA sequence: TGTGCCAGCAGCTTTAGTTGGCAGGGTCACTACGAGCAGTACTTC. This gives the protein CASSFSWQGHYEQYF. Complete variable domain (other parts from reference TRBV11-2 and TRBJ2-7): EAGVAQSPRYKIIEKRQSVAFWCNPISGHATLYWYQQILGQGPKLLIQFQNNGVVDDSQLPKDRFSAERLKGVDSTLKIQPAKLEDSAVYLCASSFSWQGHYEQYFGPGTRLTVT.

V is TRBV28 and J is TRBJ2-2; 8 bases match TRBD1. Germline CDR1 MDHEN, CDR2 SYDVKM. With 7 bases clipped from V and 4 bases from J, the junction kept 8 bases outside the gene matches. The CDR3 loop spans 15 amino acids. CDR3 nucleotides: TGTGCCAGCAATCACAGGGGGGTCGGCACCGGGGAGCTGTTTTTT. As protein: CASNHRGVGTGELFF.

The chain carries TRBV2 and TRBJ1-6, with 9 positions matching TRBD1. Trimming at V came to 8 bases and at J to 11 bases, leaving 22 bases not matched to a gene. The CDR3 consists of 18 residues. CDR1 SNHLY and CDR2 FYNNEI come from the germline V gene. The CDR3 region is CASGGTGSTLPLAPPLHF. CDR3 nucleotides: TGTGCCAGCGGCGGGACAGGGTCTACCCTACCGCTGGCTCCACCCCTCCACTTT.

CDR3 coding DNA: TGTGCCAGCAAGGTTGGCGGGGGAACCTACGAGCAGTACTTC. Encoded protein: CASKVGGGTYEQYF. The chain carries TRBV25-1 and TRBJ2-7; 7 bases align to TRBD2. CDR1 MGHDK and CDR2 SYGVNS come from the germline V gene. Trimming cost V 7 bases and J 2 bases; bases outside gene matches: 8. This CDR3 spans 14 amino acids.

CDR3 protein: CASSTGRVPQPQHF. The CDR3 DNA follows: TGTGCCAGCAGTACAGGACGAGTACCTCAGCCCCAGCATTTT. This chain links TRBV6-1 with TRBJ1-5, with D perhaps matching TRBD1 (5 bases). Germline V gives CDR1 MNHNS, CDR2 SASEGT. V was clipped by 5 bases and J by 6 bases, with 14 bases between them. This CDR3 contains 14 residues.

The chain combines TRBV10-1 with TRBJ2-7, with D possibly TRBD2 on 6 matching bases. The V gene's germline CDR1 is WNHNN and CDR2 SYGVQD (reference sequence). The ends were cut back, 0 bases at V and 4 bases at J, with 19 bases in the middle. The CDR3 length is 17 residues. The CDR3 region is CASSESNPPGEKYEQYF. For the CDR3, the DNA is TGCGCCAGCAGTGAGTCGAATCCCCCGGGAGAGAAGTACGAGCAGTACTTC.

V gene TRBV7-9 combines with J gene TRBJ1-4; D remains unclear. The CDR3 has 16 residues. Germline-derived CDR1 and CDR2 are SEHNR and FQNEAQ (reference sequence). Trimming left V 4 bases short and J 0 bases short, with 12 bases between. CDR3 protein: CASSSGQEATNEKLFF. CDR3 DNA: TGTGCCAGCAGCTCAGGCCAGGAGGCAACTAATGAAAAACTGTTTTTT.

The chain is built from TRBV7-2 and TRBJ1-1, with a possible D match to TRBD1 (5 bases). V was trimmed by 6 bases and J by 5 bases, leaving 22 bases between them. Germline lookup yields CDR1 SGHTA and CDR2 FQGNSA. CDR3 length equals 16 residues. CDR3 in DNA: TGTGCCAGCAGTTCTTTCGGGGGAGGGTCGCGGACTGAAGCTTTCTTT. Amino acid sequence: CASSSFGGGSRTEAFF.

This rearrangement joins TRBV5-1 to TRBJ2-2; TRBD1 matches at 9 bases. J gave up 7 bases and V 0 bases, and 10 bases lay outside the gene matches. This CDR3 is 17 amino acids long. Looked up from germline, CDR1 is SGHRS and CDR2 is YFSETQ. CDR3 sequence: CASSLAVTGGFGGELFF. CDR3 coding DNA: TGCGCCAGCAGCTTGGCCGTGACAGGGGGATTCGGCGGGGAGCTGTTTTTT.

This clone was seen just once. This chain uses TRBV4-3 with TRBJ1-6; TRBD1 matches 7 bases. J lost 10 bases, V lost 2 bases, and 11 bases had no gene match. The V gene's germline CDR1 is LGHNA and CDR2 YSLEER. CDR3 length equals 16 residues. The CDR3 sequence is CASSQSAVNRGSPLHF. Here the CDR3 DNA reads TGCGCCAGCAGCCAATCGGCGGTCAACAGGGGATCACCCCTCCACTTT.

The chain carries TRBV5-1 and TRBJ2-5; TRBD1 might be the D (6 bases). The CDR3 has 13 residues. Trimming removed 3 bases at V and 6 bases at J, with 12 bases between. CDR1 SGHRS and CDR2 YFSETQ come from the germline V gene. CDR3 coding DNA: TGCGCCAGCAGCTCCGACAGGTTGAAGACCCAGTACTTC. Amino acid sequence: CASSSDRLKTQYF.

This rearrangement joins TRBV28 to TRBJ1-5; D gene uncertain. V was pared by 3 bases and J by 4 bases, with 13 bases between. CDR1 is MDHEN and CDR2 is SYDVKM in the germline V gene. The CDR3 has 15 amino acids. CDR3 bases: TGTGCCAGCAGTTTCCCGGTAAGAGCAAATCAGCCCCAGCATTTT. Its protein is CASSFPVRANQPQHF.

The V gene is TRBV28, the J gene TRBJ1-6; 7 bases agree with TRBD1. Germline V gene sequence: CDR1 MDHEN, CDR2 SYDVKM. The V segment lost 6 bases and the J segment 1 base; nucleotides outside the gene matches: 6. This CDR3 contains 16 residues. CDR3: CASSLSTGSYNSPLHF. The CDR3 DNA reads as TGTGCCAGCAGCCTTTCGACAGGGTCCTATAATTCACCCCTCCACTTT.

The rearrangement joins TRBV7-8 to TRBJ2-5, with D perhaps TRBD2 (6 bases). V gave up 1 base and J gave up 1 base, with 7 bases separating them. There are 14 residues in the CDR3. Germline V CDR1 and CDR2: SGHVS, FQNEAQ. The CDR3 sequence is CASSLVGGQETQYF. CDR3 nucleotides: TGTGCCAGCAGCTTAGTGGGGGGCCAAGAGACCCAGTACTTC.

V gene TRBV7-9 combines with J gene TRBJ2-4; 10 nucleotides agree with TRBD2. V shed 5 bases and J 15 bases; nucleotides not matched to a gene: 10. There are 13 residues in the CDR3. From germline, CDR1 is SEHNR and CDR2 FQNEAQ (reference sequence). In DNA, the CDR3 is TGTGCCAGCAGCCCTGCCGAGCGGGAGGGTCGGTACTTC. It encodes CASSPAEREGRYF.

The chain employs TRBV2 and TRBJ2-1, with 8 bases that match TRBD2. The CDR3 totals 13 residues. V trimming: 5 bases; J trimming: 10 bases; junction bases outside the gene matches: 7. CDR1 SNHLY and CDR2 FYNNEI come from the germline V gene. In DNA, the CDR3 is TGTGCCAGCAGTAGCGGGGGCCGCGGCGAGCAGTTCTTC. As protein: CASSSGGRGEQFF.

The V gene is TRBV14, the J gene TRBJ1-1; tentatively, D is TRBD1 (5 bases). The germline V and J ends were trimmed by 0 bases and 2 bases, with 19 bases remaining between them. Germline loops: CDR1 SGHDN, CDR2 FVKESK. This CDR3 is built from 18 residues. The CDR3 DNA reads TGTGCCAGCAGCCAAGATCGGTGGGGTCGGGGGGTAAACACTGAAGCTTTCTTT. This codes for CASSQDRWGRGVNTEAFF.

This clone was picked up a small number of times. The chain employs TRBV2 and TRBJ2-7; TRBD1 matches 7 bases. The CDR3 has 15 amino acids. Losses at the gene ends were 3 bases for V and 4 bases for J; bases not matched to a gene: 9. Per the germline V gene, CDR1 is SNHLY and CDR2 is FYNNEI. CDR3 nucleotide sequence: TGTGCCAGCAGTGACCCGGGACAGAGAACTTACGAGCAGTACTTC. This codes for CASSDPGQRTYEQYF.

The genes are TRBV7-2 and TRBJ1-2; possible D gene TRBD1, 6 bases. The CDR3 has 12 amino acids. CDR1 SGHTA and CDR2 FQGNSA come from the germline V gene. The V and J ends lost 4 bases and 7 bases respectively, with 10 bases between them. The CDR3 region is CASSSNRVGYTF. Here the CDR3 DNA reads TGTGCCAGCAGCTCAAACAGGGTTGGCTACACCTTC.

The chain recombines TRBV6-1 with TRBJ2-7; perhaps TRBD2 as D (5 bases). The CDR3 length is 15 residues. Germline CDR1 is MNHNS and CDR2 is SASEGT. V gave up 3 bases and J gave up 4 bases, with 16 bases separating them. The CDR3 region is CASSETGSVLYEQYF. Here the CDR3 DNA reads TGTGCCAGCAGTGAGACGGGTAGCGTGTTATACGAGCAGTACTTC.

CDR3 in amino acids: CASSLGGSQPQHF. CDR3 DNA: TGTGCCAGCAGCTTAGGAGGGTCACAGCCCCAGCATTTT. V is TRBV7-9 and J is TRBJ1-5; D not resolved. The V end was cut by 1 base, the J end by 7 bases, with 8 bases between. CDR1 is SEHNR, CDR2 FQNEAQ, per germline (reference sequence). This CDR3 has 13 residues.

This chain connects TRBV6-5 to TRBJ1-5, with 7 bases matching TRBD1. Looked up from germline, CDR1 is MNHEY and CDR2 is SVGAGI. The V and J ends lost 2 bases and 4 bases, in that order; junction bases with no gene match: 8. This CDR3 comprises 16 residues. The CDR3 sequence: CASSYELGGRNQPQHF. CDR3 nucleotide sequence: TGTGCCAGCAGTTACGAATTAGGGGGCCGAAATCAGCCCCAGCATTTT.

J is TRBJ2-5 and V is TRBV29-1; D is ambiguous. This CDR3 has 12 residues. V shed 4 bases and J shed 1 base, with 7 bases lying between them. Germline V gene lookup returns CDR1 SQVTM and CDR2 ANQGSEA. CDR3 bases: TGCAGCGTTGCCCTACGCCAAGAGACCCAGTACTTC. Translated: CSVALRQETQYF.